Each of the 10 T cell receptor beta chains below was sequenced from the same sample in a study of control samples from healthy donors and cancer patients. The table came from immunoSEQ multiplex PCR; TCRdb's copy has only in-frame clones and leaves some out. The data show roughly 170,000 clones, just under 95% seen once. Sequenced: blood. The receptors shown here come from a man younger than 30 in good health.

The CDR3 spells CASSFRQNTEAFF. The CDR3 DNA sequence: TGTGCCAGCAGCTTTCGACAGAACACTGAAGCTTTCTTT. The genes are TRBV7-8 and TRBJ1-1; no firm D call. The CDR3 sequence is 13 residues long. Germline CDR1 reads SGHVS; CDR2 reads FQNEAQ. The V and J ends lost 3 bases and 1 base respectively, with 6 bases between them.

To note about this clone: Other DNA sequences within the sample encode an identical CDR3. Written as DNA, the CDR3 is TGTGCCAGCAGCTTAGATTCGAACACTGAAGCTTTCTTT. It translates to CASSLDSNTEAFF. The chain carries TRBV7-9 and TRBJ1-1; D gene uncertain. The germline CDR1 and CDR2 sequences are SEHNR and FQNEAQ (reference sequence). The ends were cut back, 1 base at V and 1 base at J, with 4 bases in the middle. There are 13 residues in the CDR3. Using reference TRBV7-9 and TRBJ1-1 for the parts outside the CDR3, the full variable domain is DTGVSQNPRHKITKRGQNVTFRCDPISEHNRLYWYRQTLGQGPEFLTYFQNEAQLEKSRLLSDRFSAERPKGSFSTLEIQRTEQGDSAMYLCASSLDSNTEAFFGQGTRLTVV.

The chain combines TRBV5-5 with TRBJ1-1, with 8 bases aligning to TRBD1. V gave up 4 bases and J gave up 4 bases; unmatched junction bases: 3. The germline V gene encodes CDR1 SGHKS and CDR2 YYEKEE (reference sequence). The CDR3 extends over 13 amino acids. The CDR3 protein is CASSVDRATEAFF. The CDR3 region has the DNA TGTGCCAGCAGCGTGGACAGGGCCACTGAAGCTTTCTTT. The full variable domain, its missing parts supplied by reference TRBV5-5 and TRBJ1-1, is DAGVTQSPTHLIKTRGQQVTLRCSPISGHKSVSWYQQVLGQGPQFIFQYYEKEERGRGNFPDRFSARQFPNYSSELNVNALLLGDSALYLCASSVDRATEAFFGQGTRLTVV.

The chain joins TRBV7-8 to TRBJ1-4, with 10 positions matching TRBD1. The ends lost 5 bases at V and 8 bases at J; junction bases unmatched: 8. CDR3 length equals 15 residues. Looked up from germline, CDR1 is SGHVS and CDR2 is FQNEAQ. Here the CDR3 DNA reads TGTGCCAGCAGCCCCCGGGACAGGGGTAACGAAAAACTGTTTTTT. Encoded protein: CASSPRDRGNEKLFF.

V is TRBV24-1 and J is TRBJ1-2, with a tentative D call TRBD1 (5 bases). Germline CDR1 and CDR2: KGHDR and SFDVKD. Between the trimmed V and J ends, which lost 3 bases and 3 bases, there was a span of 13 bases. The length of the CDR3 is 15 residues. CDR3 bases: TGTGCCACCAGTGATCCGGGACGGAAGGACTATGGCTACACCTTC. Translating it yields CATSDPGRKDYGYTF.

The gene calls are TRBV24-1 and TRBJ2-5; D not resolved. Trimming removed 6 bases from V and 0 bases from J, with 7 bases in between. The CDR3 runs to 13 residues. Germline values: CDR1 KGHDR, CDR2 SFDVKD. The CDR3 region is CATSREYQETQYF. DNA for the CDR3: TGTGCCACCAGTCGCGAGTACCAAGAGACCCAGTACTTC.

Note on this clone: The sample holds other DNA sequences that translate to the same CDR3. This sequence joins TRBV5-1 and TRBJ1-1, with D perhaps TRBD1 (5 bases). This CDR3 has 13 amino acids. Germline CDR1 and CDR2: SGHRS and YFSETQ. With 3 bases removed from V and 1 base from J, the gap between germline ends came to 7 bases. CDR3 in DNA: TGCGCCAGCAGCTCCCAGGGGAACACTGAAGCTTTCTTT. This translates into CASSSQGNTEAFF.

The rearrangement uses TRBV11-2 and TRBJ2-1, with D perhaps TRBD1 (8 bases). V lost 5 bases, J lost 7 bases, and 21 bases lay in between. Germline values: CDR1 SGHAT, CDR2 FQNNGV. The CDR3 spans 16 residues. The CDR3, as DNA: TGTGCCAGCAGCACCCGGACTACAGGGGGGGGGAATGAGCAGTTCTTC. Encoded protein: CASSTRTTGGGNEQFF.

The chain joins TRBV9 to TRBJ2-1; perhaps TRBD1 as D (6 bases). Trimming cost V 3 bases and J 7 bases, with 11 bases left between them. CDR3 length: 13 amino acids. In germline, CDR1 is SGDLS, CDR2 YYNGEE. The CDR3 sequence: CASSAYQGNEQFF. The DNA of the CDR3 is TGTGCCAGCAGCGCCTACCAGGGGAATGAGCAGTTCTTC.

This chain links TRBV18 with TRBJ2-7, with D unclear. The V gene's germline CDR1 is KGHSH and CDR2 LQKENI. Trimming cost V 3 bases and J 2 bases, with 14 bases left between them. The CDR3 spans 15 residues. DNA of the CDR3: TGTGCCAGCTCACCCGTTGCGATCGGAACCTACGAGCAGTACTTC. This sequence encodes CASSPVAIGTYEQYF. Supplemented by reference TRBV18 and TRBJ2-7, the full variable domain reads NAGVMQNPRHLVRRRGQEARLRCSPMKGHSHVYWYRQLPEEGLKFMVYLQKENIIDESGMPKERFSAEFPKEGPSILRIQQVVRGDSAAYFCASSPVAIGTYEQYFGPGTRLTVT.